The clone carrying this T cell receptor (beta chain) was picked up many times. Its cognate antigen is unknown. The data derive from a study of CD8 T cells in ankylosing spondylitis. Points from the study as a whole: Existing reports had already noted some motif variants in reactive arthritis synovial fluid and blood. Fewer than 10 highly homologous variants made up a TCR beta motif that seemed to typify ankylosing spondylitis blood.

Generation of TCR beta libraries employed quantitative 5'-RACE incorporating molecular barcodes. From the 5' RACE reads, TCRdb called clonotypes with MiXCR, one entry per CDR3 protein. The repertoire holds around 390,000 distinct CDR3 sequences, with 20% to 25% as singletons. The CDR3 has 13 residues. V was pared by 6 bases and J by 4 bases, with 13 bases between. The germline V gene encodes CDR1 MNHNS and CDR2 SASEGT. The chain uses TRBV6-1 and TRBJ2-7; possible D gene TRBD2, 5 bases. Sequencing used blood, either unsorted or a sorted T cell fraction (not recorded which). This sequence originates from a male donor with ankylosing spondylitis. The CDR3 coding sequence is TGTGCCAGCAGAGTGGGAGCAGATTACGAGCAGTACTTC. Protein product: CASRVGADYEQYF.